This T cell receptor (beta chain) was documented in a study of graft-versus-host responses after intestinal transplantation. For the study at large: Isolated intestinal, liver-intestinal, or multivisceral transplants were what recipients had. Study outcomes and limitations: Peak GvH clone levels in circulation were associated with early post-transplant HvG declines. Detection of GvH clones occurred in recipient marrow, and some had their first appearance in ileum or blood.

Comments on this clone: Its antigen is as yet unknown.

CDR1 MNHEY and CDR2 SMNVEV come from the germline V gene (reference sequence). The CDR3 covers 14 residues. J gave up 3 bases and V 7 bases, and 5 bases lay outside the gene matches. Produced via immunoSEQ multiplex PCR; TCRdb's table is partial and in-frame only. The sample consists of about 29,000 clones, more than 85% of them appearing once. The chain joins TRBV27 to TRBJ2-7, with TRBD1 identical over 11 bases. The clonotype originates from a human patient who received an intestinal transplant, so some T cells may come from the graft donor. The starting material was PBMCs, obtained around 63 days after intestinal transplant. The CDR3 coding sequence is TGTGCCAGCAAGTCAGGGACAGGGGGCTACGAGCAGTACTTC. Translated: CASKSGTGGYEQYF.